The clone carrying this TCR beta chain occurred a few times. The junction departs from germline at one end; a sequencing error may be responsible. This specimen belongs to a study of response to subunit inactivated influenza vaccine. One entry per CDR3 protein results from TCRdb running MiXCR on the RT-PCR reads. In the table there are 550,000 to 600,000 distinct CDR3 sequences, about 11% of which are singletons. CDR3 length: 15 amino acids. The chain uses TRBV12-3 or TRBV12-4 and TRBJ2-1; 9 nucleotides match TRBD2. The sequencing here drew on PBMCs from blood, taken on the day of vaccination. The receptor was derived from a man aged 50 to 59 who received an inactivated influenza vaccine. The CDR3 loop reads CASRQASGRSNAQFF. CDR3 coding DNA: TGTGCCAGCAGGCAGGCGAGCGGGAGGTCGAATGCGCAGTTCTTC.